Listed below are T cell receptor beta chains from one sample, sequenced in a study of blood T cell repertoires in COVID-19. Assay used: immunoSEQ multiplex PCR; TCRdb lists only in-frame clones, some missing. The table has fewer than 80,000 clones, roughly 91% seen once. The material sequenced was peripheral blood. The receptors here all came from a human donor in a cohort sampled during active COVID-19. The CDR3 runs from the conserved cysteine through the conserved F or W. A D gene is named only where the DNA matches it firmly. Clone size is not always given. Where it is, it says once, few, many or a class for expanded clones.

CDR3 protein	CDR3 DNA	D gene	clone size	V gene	J gene
CASSTTGPSNYGYTF	TGTGCCAGCAGTACTACAGGCCCCTCTAACTATGGCTACACCTTC	-	-	TRBV6-5	TRBJ1-2
CASSLAGQGVSGYTF	TGCGCCAGCAGCTTGGCCGGTCAGGGGGTGAGTGGCTACACCTTC	TRBD1	few	TRBV5-1	TRBJ1-2
CASSPGTSGSGEQYF	TGCGCCAGCAGCCCAGGGACTAGCGGGAGTGGCGAGCAGTACTTC	TRBD2	-	TRBV5-1	TRBJ2-7
CSASPGTSGGETQYF	TGCAGTGCTAGTCCGGGGACTAGCGGGGGAGAGACCCAGTACTTC	TRBD2	-	TRBV20-1	TRBJ2-5
CASSPSTGLPYGYTF	TGTGCCAGCAGTCCGTCGACAGGACTCCCCTATGGCTACACCTTC	-	-	TRBV27	TRBJ1-2
CASSGLAGGYTQYF	TGTGCCAGCTCCGGACTAGCGGGGGGGTATACGCAGTATTTT	TRBD2	-	TRBV14	TRBJ2-3
CASSLVTGGQPQHF	TGTGCCAGCAGCTTGGTGACAGGCGGTCAGCCCCAGCATTTT	-	-	TRBV5-8	TRBJ1-5
CASSEQVTSGLQFF	TGCGCCAGCAGTGAGCAGGTGACTAGCGGGTTGCAGTTCTTC	TRBD2	-	TRBV10-1	TRBJ2-1
CASSLTPGGSYEQYF	TGTGCCAGCAGCTTAACCCCGGGCGGGAGTTACGAGCAGTACTTC	TRBD2	-	TRBV7-3	TRBJ2-7
CASSILTGNTEAFF	TGTGCCAGTAGTATTCTGACAGGGAACACTGAAGCTTTCTTT	-	-	TRBV19	TRBJ1-1
CASSFDQGKGAFF	TGTGCCAGCAGTTTCGATCAGGGGAAGGGAGCTTTCTTT	-	-	TRBV28	TRBJ1-1
CASSPGGEGNQPQHF	TGCGCCAGCTCCCCTGGGGGGGAGGGCAATCAGCCCCAGCATTTT	-	few	TRBV5-1	TRBJ1-5
CASSISGRARDTQYF	TGCGCCAGCAGCATTAGCGGGAGGGCCAGAGATACGCAGTATTTT	TRBD2	-	TRBV5-1	TRBJ2-3
CASLGFNRRDTEAFF	TGTGCCAGCCTTGGGTTTAACCGGAGGGACACTGAAGCTTTCTTT	-	-	TRBV2	TRBJ1-1
CASSPAGVERNTEAFF	TGTGCCAGCAGTCCGGCAGGGGTGGAGCGGAACACTGAAGCTTTCTTT	-	-	TRBV28	TRBJ1-1
CASSVLGTGGYQSDTQYF	TGTGCCAGCAGCGTACTCGGGACAGGGGGCTATCAGTCAGATACGCAGTATTTT	TRBD1	-	TRBV9	TRBJ2-3
CASSTGSNYGYTF	TGTGCCAGCTCGACAGGGTCCAACTATGGCTACACCTTC	TRBD1	-	TRBV18	TRBJ1-2
CSARTGSSGNTIYF	TGCAGCGCCCGGACAGGTTCCTCTGGAAACACCATATATTTT	TRBD1	-	TRBV29-1	TRBJ1-3
CASTERGQINEKLFF	TGTGCCAGTACCGAGAGGGGACAGATTAATGAAAAACTGTTTTTT	TRBD1	-	TRBV19	TRBJ1-4
CASSLSLRGQLGGAYNEQFF	TGTGCCAGCAGTTTAAGTCTCAGGGGGCAACTAGGGGGTGCCTACAATGAGCAGTTCTTC	TRBD1	-	TRBV28	TRBJ2-1